Each of the 26 T cell receptor beta chains below was sequenced from the same sample in a study of blood T cell repertoires in COVID-19. TCRdb's table, derived via immunoSEQ multiplex PCR, lists solely in-frame clones and lacks some. The sample lists a few hundred thousand clones, 80% to 90% occurring once. Sequencing input: peripheral blood. The receptors shown here come from a man in his 60s with acute or convalescent COVID-19.

This chain connects TRBV11-3 to TRBJ1-2, with D uncertain. The CDR3 has 12 amino acids. V was clipped by 5 bases and J by 12 bases, with 16 bases between them. CDR1 and CDR2 from the germline V gene are SGHNT and YENEEA. The CDR3 DNA sequence: TGTGCCAGCAGCACCGTAGACGACTTGCACACCTTC. Protein: CASSTVDDLHTF.

The J gene is TRBJ2-6, the V gene TRBV7-3, with D perhaps TRBD2 (5 bases). Per the germline V gene, CDR1 is SGHTA and CDR2 is FQGTGA. CDR3 length equals 15 residues. Trimming removed 4 bases at V and 4 bases at J, with 11 bases between. The CDR3: CASSSGLAGANVLTF. Here the CDR3 DNA reads TGTGCCAGCAGCTCTGGACTGGCCGGGGCCAACGTCCTGACTTTC. The full variable domain, in which reference TRBV7-3 and TRBJ2-6 provide the parts outside the CDR3, is GAGVSQTPSNKVTEKGKYVELRCDPISGHTALYWYRQSLGQGPEFLIYFQGTGAADDSGLPNDRFFAVRPEGSVSTLKIQRTERGDSAVYLCASSSGLAGANVLTFGAGSRLTVL.

This chain connects TRBV15 to TRBJ1-1, with D unresolved. Deletions cut 4 bases from V and 5 bases from J, with 5 bases between. The germline V gene has CDR1 LNHNV and CDR2 YYDKDF (reference sequence). The CDR3 consists of 11 residues. The CDR3 is CATSTMTEAFF. DNA of the CDR3: TGTGCCACCAGCACCATGACTGAAGCTTTCTTT.

This chain connects TRBV2 to TRBJ1-4; 9 bases are a match to TRBD1. CDR1 is SNHLY, CDR2 FYNNEI, per germline. The CDR3 length is 16 residues. J was trimmed by 7 bases and V by 3 bases; bases with no gene match: 9. The CDR3 DNA sequence: TGTGCCAGCAGTGATATGGGACAGGGCGGGGGTGAAAAACTGTTTTTT. Translating gives CASSDMGQGGGEKLFF.

This clone was recorded a few times. The V call is TRBV29-1, the J call TRBJ2-7; 7 positions agree with TRBD2. J was trimmed by 2 bases and V by 4 bases; bases with no gene match: 11. Germline V gives CDR1 SQVTM, CDR2 ANQGSEA. The CDR3 is 15 residues long. The CDR3 loop is CSVAGKGLGAYEQYF. Here the CDR3 DNA reads TGCAGCGTTGCGGGGAAAGGACTAGGGGCCTACGAGCAGTACTTC.

The gene calls are TRBV6-5 and TRBJ2-1, with D unresolved. CDR1 and CDR2 (germline): MNHEY, SVGAGI. The CDR3 contains 15 residues. The V and J ends lost 2 bases and 8 bases respectively, with 16 bases between them. In DNA, the CDR3 is TGTGCCAGCAGTTACGATCGCGGTCGCAGTGATGAGCAGTTCTTC. Protein sequence: CASSYDRGRSDEQFF.

This rearrangement joins TRBV7-3 to TRBJ2-7; 8 bases are shared with TRBD2. CDR3 length: 16 amino acids. Germline CDR1 reads SGHTA; CDR2 reads FQGTGA. V trimming: 5 bases; J trimming: 0 bases; junction bases outside the gene matches: 9. CDR3 in amino acids: CASSPSSSGTSYEQYF. The CDR3 DNA follows: TGTGCCAGCAGCCCATCGAGTAGCGGGACCTCCTACGAGCAGTACTTC.

This sequence joins TRBV5-4 and TRBJ2-5; 7 positions match TRBD1. CDR1 is SGHNT and CDR2 is YYREEE in the germline V gene (reference sequence). The trim removed 1 base at V and 2 bases at J, leaving 2 bases unmatched. The CDR3 is made up of 14 amino acids. This CDR3 is CASSLPGQQETQYF. The CDR3 coding sequence is TGTGCCAGCAGCTTGCCGGGACAGCAAGAGACCCAGTACTTC.

V gene TRBV5-1 combines with J gene TRBJ1-2; no clear D. Deletions cut 0 bases from V and 2 bases from J, with 5 bases between. This CDR3 spans 13 amino acids. The germline V gene encodes CDR1 SGHRS and CDR2 YFSETQ. The CDR3 loop reads CASSLGHNYGYTF. In DNA form, the CDR3 reads TGCGCCAGCAGCTTGGGGCACAACTATGGCTACACCTTC.

This clone was seen only once. The chain links TRBV28 to TRBJ1-1; D not resolved. V lost 8 bases, J lost 2 bases, and 27 bases lay in between. The CDR3 runs 18 residues. CDR1 is MDHEN, CDR2 SYDVKM, per germline. CDR3 sequence: CASPPRAGQRWVNTEAFF. CDR3 coding DNA: TGTGCCAGCCCCCCGCGGGCCGGCCAGCGGTGGGTAAACACTGAAGCTTTCTTT.

The CDR3 DNA sequence: TGTGCCAGCAGCTTGGTTGAGGCCACCGGGGAGCTGTTTTTT. This sequence encodes CASSLVEATGELFF. The V gene is TRBV5-4, the J gene TRBJ2-2; no reliable D call. The ends were cut back, 0 bases at V and 4 bases at J, with 7 bases in the middle. Germline-derived CDR1 and CDR2 are SGHNT and YYREEE (reference sequence). The CDR3 has 14 amino acids.

V is TRBV12-3 or TRBV12-4 and J is TRBJ2-5, with a possible D match to TRBD1 (6 bases). Trimming took 4 bases from V and 5 from J, leaving 11 bases between them. The length of the CDR3 is 13 residues. CDR3 residues: CASSSGEFETQYF. The CDR3 nucleotides are TGTGCCAGCAGTTCAGGGGAGTTCGAGACCCAGTACTTC.

The V gene is TRBV6-1, the J gene TRBJ1-5; D is uncertain. V gave up 6 bases and J gave up 0 bases, with 12 bases separating them. The CDR3 has 15 amino acids. Germline V gives CDR1 MNHNS, CDR2 SASEGT. The DNA of the CDR3 is TGTGCCAGCAGCCTACAGCCCTATAGCAATCAGCCCCAGCATTTT. Its translation: CASSLQPYSNQPQHF.

The table lists this clone with a few counts. The chain uses TRBV30 and TRBJ2-7; 8 bases map to TRBD1. The CDR3 spans 15 residues. Germline-derived CDR1 and CDR2 are GTSNPN and SVGIG (reference sequence). V was pared by 6 bases and J by 5 bases, with 15 bases of the junction left unmatched. CDR3 sequence (DNA): TGTGCCTGCAGACAGGGGCCGTGGAGCCTTCACGAGCAGTACTTC. This gives the protein CACRQGPWSLHEQYF. Full variable domain (missing parts from reference TRBV30 and TRBJ2-7): SQTIHQWPATLVQPVGSPLSLECTVEGTSNPNLYWYRQAAGRGLQLLFYSVGIGQISSEVPQNLSASRPQDRQFILSSKKLLLSDSGFYLCACRQGPWSLHEQYFGPGTRLTVT.

The chain has TRBV6-1 and TRBJ1-2; D uncertain. This CDR3 has 15 residues. The germline V and J ends were trimmed by 1 base and 3 bases, with 12 bases remaining between them. Germline-derived CDR1 and CDR2 are MNHNS and SASEGT. CDR3 region: CASSEGRRAYYGYTF. The CDR3 region has the DNA TGTGCCAGCAGTGAAGGCCGGAGGGCGTACTATGGCTACACCTTC.

The rearrangement uses TRBV9 and TRBJ2-1, with 15 bases fitting TRBD2. V shed 4 bases, J shed 3 bases, and the junction held 11 bases outside the gene matches. The CDR3 runs 19 residues. CDR1 is SGDLS and CDR2 is YYNGEE in the germline V gene. DNA of the CDR3: TGTGCCAGCAGCCCCCGGTCCAGGGGACTAGCGGGAGGCTACAATGAGCAGTTCTTC. Translating it yields CASSPRSRGLAGGYNEQFF.

V and J are TRBV3-1 (or the pseudogene TRBV3-2) and TRBJ1-2, with a possible D match to TRBD1 (5 bases). The CDR3 sequence is 15 residues long. CDR1 and CDR2 from the germline V gene are LGHDT and YNNKEL (reference sequence). V was trimmed by 4 bases and J by 8 bases, leaving 20 bases between them. The CDR3: CASSLGLANQEGYTF. CDR3 nucleotides: TGTGCCAGCAGCCTGGGGCTTGCCAATCAGGAAGGCTACACCTTC.

V gene TRBV29-1 combines with J gene TRBJ2-7; tentative D call: TRBD1 (6 bases). The V gene lost 0 bases and the J gene lost 1 base, with 7 bases spanning the gap. The CDR3 length is 13 residues. The germline V gene has CDR1 SQVTM and CDR2 ANQGSEA. CDR3 protein: CSVEEGQSYEQYF. In nucleotides, the CDR3 is TGCAGCGTTGAAGAAGGACAGTCCTACGAGCAGTACTTC.

This clone was recorded once. The CDR3: CASSRQGLNGYTF. CDR3 coding DNA: TGTGCCAGCAGTCGACAGGGCCTAAATGGCTACACCTTC. The rearrangement uses TRBV28 and TRBJ1-2; 7 bases line up with TRBD1. There are 13 residues in the CDR3. The junction had 6 bases not matched to a gene; V was cut back by 5 bases and J by 6 bases. Germline lookup yields CDR1 MDHEN and CDR2 SYDVKM.

The V call is TRBV29-1, the J call TRBJ2-3; TRBD2 matches 7 bases. Germline trimming cut 5 bases from V and 2 bases from J; bases unmatched to any gene: 4. The CDR3 consists of 13 residues. The germline V gene has CDR1 SQVTM and CDR2 ANQGSEA. This chain's CDR3 is CSVPGGPTDTQYF. The DNA for the CDR3 is TGCAGCGTTCCGGGAGGCCCCACAGATACGCAGTATTTT.

There are a few counts of this clone. The rearrangement joins TRBV30 to TRBJ1-1; D is undetermined. This CDR3 is 14 amino acids long. Germline loops: CDR1 GTSNPN, CDR2 SVGIG (reference sequence). V was cut by 0 bases and J by 4 bases, with 12 bases left in between. This CDR3 is CAWSVYASGTEAFF. The CDR3 coding sequence is TGTGCCTGGAGTGTATACGCGAGCGGCACTGAAGCTTTCTTT. The full variable domain, completed using reference TRBV30 and TRBJ1-1, is SQTIHQWPATLVQPVGSPLSLECTVEGTSNPNLYWYRQAAGRGLQLLFYSVGIGQISSEVPQNLSASRPQDRQFILSSKKLLLSDSGFYLCAWSVYASGTEAFFGQGTRLTVV.

The genes are TRBV7-9 and TRBJ1-4, with TRBD1 identical over 7 bases. The germline V gene encodes CDR1 SEHNR and CDR2 FQNEAQ (reference sequence). V lost 3 bases to trimming and J lost 3 bases; unmatched junction nucleotides: 4. The CDR3 has 15 amino acids. CDR3 nucleotides: TGTGCCAGCAGCTTGACAGGGTTGCCTAATGAAAAACTGTTTTTT. Residues: CASSLTGLPNEKLFF.

This clone has only a few counts. The CDR3 coding sequence is TGTGCCAGCAGCCTTGGACAGGGAAATAGCGAGCAGTACTTC. This sequence encodes CASSLGQGNSEQYF. The chain recombines TRBV7-3 with TRBJ2-7, with TRBD1 identical over 8 bases. The V and J ends lost 5 bases and 6 bases, in that order; junction bases with no gene match: 9. The CDR3 sequence is 14 residues long. Germline CDR1 SGHTA, CDR2 FQGTGA.

The V and J genes are TRBV7-2 and TRBJ2-3; 7 nucleotides agree with TRBD2. The CDR3 is 16 amino acids. Germline assignment: CDR1 SGHTA and CDR2 FQGNSA. The V gene end was trimmed by 10 bases and the J gene end by 0 bases; junction bases not matched to a gene: 13. Written as DNA, the CDR3 is TGTGCCACCCGGAAAGGGGACTACTTGAGCACAGATACGCAGTATTTT. Protein product: CATRKGDYLSTDTQYF. Drawing the rest from reference TRBV7-2 and TRBJ2-3, the complete variable domain is GAGVSQSPSNKVTEKGKDVELRCDPISGHTALYWYRQSLGQGLEFLIYFQGNSAPDKSGLPSDRFSAERTGGSVSTLTIQRTQQEDSAVYLCATRKGDYLSTDTQYFGPGTRLTVL.

The chain uses TRBV23-1 and TRBJ2-7; TRBD2 is a possible D gene (5 bases). TRBV23-1 is labeled an ORF, and its function is uncertain. V lost 6 bases, J lost 7 bases, and 19 bases lay in between. The CDR3 consists of 14 residues. The DNA for the CDR3 is TGCGCCAGCAGCCCACTGGAACGTCCGGGGGAGCAGTACTTC. Its translation is CASSPLERPGEQYF.

CDR3 DNA: TGTGCCATCAGTGAGTCAGGTAGCGGGAGTGTGACAGATACGCAGTATTTT. It codes for CAISESGSGSVTDTQYF. The rearrangement joins TRBV10-3 to TRBJ2-3; TRBD2 matches at 9 bases. Germline V gene lookup returns CDR1 ENHRY and CDR2 SYGVKD. CDR3 length equals 17 residues. The junction had 7 bases not matched to a gene; V was cut back by 0 bases and J by 3 bases.